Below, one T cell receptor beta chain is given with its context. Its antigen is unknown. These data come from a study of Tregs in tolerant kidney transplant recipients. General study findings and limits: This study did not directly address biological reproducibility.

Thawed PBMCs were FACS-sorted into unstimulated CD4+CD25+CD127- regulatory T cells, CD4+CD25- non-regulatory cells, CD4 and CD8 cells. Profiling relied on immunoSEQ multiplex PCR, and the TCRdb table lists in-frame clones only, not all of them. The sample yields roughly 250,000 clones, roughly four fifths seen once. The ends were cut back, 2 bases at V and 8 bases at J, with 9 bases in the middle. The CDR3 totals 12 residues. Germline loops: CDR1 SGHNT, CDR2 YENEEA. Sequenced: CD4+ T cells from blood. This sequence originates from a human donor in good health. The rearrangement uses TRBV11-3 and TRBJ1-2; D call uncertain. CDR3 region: CASSLWSKGYTF. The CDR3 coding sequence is TGTGCCAGCAGCTTATGGTCTAAAGGCTACACCTTC.